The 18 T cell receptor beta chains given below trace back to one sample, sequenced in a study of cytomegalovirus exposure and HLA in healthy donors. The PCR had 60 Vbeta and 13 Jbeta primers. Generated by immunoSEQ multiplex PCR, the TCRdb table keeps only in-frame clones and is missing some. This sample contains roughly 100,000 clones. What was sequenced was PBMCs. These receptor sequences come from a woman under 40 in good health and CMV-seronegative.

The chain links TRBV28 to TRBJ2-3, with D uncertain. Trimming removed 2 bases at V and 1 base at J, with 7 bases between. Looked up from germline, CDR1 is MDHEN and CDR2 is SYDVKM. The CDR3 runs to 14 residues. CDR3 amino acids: CASSLLGRTDTQYF. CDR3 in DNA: TGTGCCAGCAGTTTACTGGGCCGCACAGATACGCAGTATTTT. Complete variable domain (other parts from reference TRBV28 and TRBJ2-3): DVKVTQSSRYLVKRTGEKVFLECVQDMDHENMFWYRQDPGLGLRLIYFSYDVKMKEKGDIPEGYSVSREKKERFSLILESASTNQTSMYLCASSLLGRTDTQYFGPGTRLTVL.

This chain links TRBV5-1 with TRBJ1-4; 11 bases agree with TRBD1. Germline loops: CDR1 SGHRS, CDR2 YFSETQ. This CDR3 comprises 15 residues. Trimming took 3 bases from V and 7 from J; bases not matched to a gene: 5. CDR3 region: CASSSGTGGSEKLFF. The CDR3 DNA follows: TGCGCCAGCAGCTCGGGGACAGGGGGGTCTGAAAAACTGTTTTTT. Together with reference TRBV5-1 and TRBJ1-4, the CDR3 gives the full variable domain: KAGVTQTPRYLIKTRGQQVTLSCSPISGHRSVSWYQQTPGQGLQFLFEYFSETQRNKGNFPGRFSGRQFSNSRSEMNVSTLELGDSALYLCASSSGTGGSEKLFFGSGTQLSVL.

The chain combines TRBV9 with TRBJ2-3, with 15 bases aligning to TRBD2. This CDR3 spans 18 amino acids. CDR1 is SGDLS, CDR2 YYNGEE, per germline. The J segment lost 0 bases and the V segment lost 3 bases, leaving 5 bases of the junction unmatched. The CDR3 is CASSGGLAGGTSTDTQYF. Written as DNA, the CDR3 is TGTGCCAGCAGCGGAGGACTAGCGGGAGGGACTAGCACAGATACGCAGTATTTT.

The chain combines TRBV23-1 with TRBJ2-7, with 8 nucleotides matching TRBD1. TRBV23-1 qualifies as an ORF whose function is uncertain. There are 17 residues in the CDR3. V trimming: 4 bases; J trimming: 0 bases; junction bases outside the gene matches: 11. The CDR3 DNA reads TGCGCCAGCAGTCTTCCCGTTTACAGGGGGAGCTCCTACGAGCAGTACTTC. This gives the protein CASSLPVYRGSSYEQYF.

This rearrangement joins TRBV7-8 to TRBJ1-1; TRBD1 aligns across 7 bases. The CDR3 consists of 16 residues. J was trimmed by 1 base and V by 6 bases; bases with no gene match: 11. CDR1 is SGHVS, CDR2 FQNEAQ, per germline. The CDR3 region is CASRHTTGASNTEAFF. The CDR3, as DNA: TGTGCCAGCAGACATACAACAGGGGCCTCGAACACTGAAGCTTTCTTT. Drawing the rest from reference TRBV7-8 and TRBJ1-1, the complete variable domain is GAGVSQSPRYKVAKRGQDVALRCDPISGHVSLFWYQQALGQGPEFLTYFQNEAQLDKSGLPSDRFFAERPEGSVSTLKIQRTQQEDSAVYLCASRHTTGASNTEAFFGQGTRLTVV.

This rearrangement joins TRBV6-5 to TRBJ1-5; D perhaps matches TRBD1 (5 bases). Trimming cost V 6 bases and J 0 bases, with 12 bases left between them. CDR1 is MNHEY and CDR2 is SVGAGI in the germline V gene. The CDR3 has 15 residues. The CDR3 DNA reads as TGTGCCAGCAGCCCGACGGGGGGTAGCAATCAGCCCCAGCATTTT. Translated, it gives CASSPTGGSNQPQHF.

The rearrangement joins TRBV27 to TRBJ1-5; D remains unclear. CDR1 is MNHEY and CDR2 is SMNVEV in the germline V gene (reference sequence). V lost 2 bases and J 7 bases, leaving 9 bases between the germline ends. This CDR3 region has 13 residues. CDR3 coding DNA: TGTGCCAGCAGTTTAGAGGTTCAGCAGCCCCAGCATTTT. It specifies CASSLEVQQPQHF.

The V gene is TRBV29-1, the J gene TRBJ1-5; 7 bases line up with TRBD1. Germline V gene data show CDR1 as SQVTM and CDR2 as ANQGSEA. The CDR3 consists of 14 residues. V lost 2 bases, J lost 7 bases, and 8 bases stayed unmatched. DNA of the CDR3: TGCAGCGTTGAATCAACAGGGGCCGGCCAGCCCCAGCATTTT. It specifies CSVESTGAGQPQHF.

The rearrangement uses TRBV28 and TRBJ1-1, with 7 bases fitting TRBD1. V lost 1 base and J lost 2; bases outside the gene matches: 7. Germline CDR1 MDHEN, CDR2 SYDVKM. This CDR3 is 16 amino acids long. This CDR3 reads CASSLSTGFTNTEAFF. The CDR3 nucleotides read TGTGCCAGCAGTTTATCGACAGGGTTCACAAACACTGAAGCTTTCTTT.

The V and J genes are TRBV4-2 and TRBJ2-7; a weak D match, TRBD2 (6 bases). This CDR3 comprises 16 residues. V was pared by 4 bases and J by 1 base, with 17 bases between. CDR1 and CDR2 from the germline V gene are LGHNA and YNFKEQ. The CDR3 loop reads CASSPQGGLPSYEQYF. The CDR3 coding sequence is TGTGCCAGCAGCCCCCAGGGAGGACTACCATCCTACGAGCAGTACTTC.

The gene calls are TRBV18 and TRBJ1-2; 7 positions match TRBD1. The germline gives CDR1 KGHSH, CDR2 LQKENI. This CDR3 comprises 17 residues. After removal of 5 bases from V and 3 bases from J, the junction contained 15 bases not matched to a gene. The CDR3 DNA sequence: TGTGCCAGCTCAGCTGGAAGTTACAGGGGCGCAGACTATGGCTACACCTTC. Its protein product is CASSAGSYRGADYGYTF.

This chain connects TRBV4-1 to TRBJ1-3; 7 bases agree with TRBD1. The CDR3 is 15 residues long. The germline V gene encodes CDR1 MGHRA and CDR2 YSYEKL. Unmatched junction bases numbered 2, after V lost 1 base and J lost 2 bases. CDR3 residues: CASSQGQGAGNTIYF. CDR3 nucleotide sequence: TGCGCCAGCAGCCAAGGGCAGGGGGCTGGAAACACCATATATTTT.

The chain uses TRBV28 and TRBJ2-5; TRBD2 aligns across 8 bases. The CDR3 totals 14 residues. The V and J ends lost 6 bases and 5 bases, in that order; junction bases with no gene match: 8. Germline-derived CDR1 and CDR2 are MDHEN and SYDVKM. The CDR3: CASRNGGVRETQYF. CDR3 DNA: TGTGCCAGCAGAAACGGGGGGGTCCGGGAGACCCAGTACTTC. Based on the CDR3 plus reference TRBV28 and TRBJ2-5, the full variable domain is DVKVTQSSRYLVKRTGEKVFLECVQDMDHENMFWYRQDPGLGLRLIYFSYDVKMKEKGDIPEGYSVSREKKERFSLILESASTNQTSMYLCASRNGGVRETQYFGPGTRLLVL.

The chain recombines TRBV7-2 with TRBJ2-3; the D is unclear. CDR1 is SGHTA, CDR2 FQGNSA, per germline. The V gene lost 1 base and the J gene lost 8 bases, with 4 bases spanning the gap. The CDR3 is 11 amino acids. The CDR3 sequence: CASSLGGTQYF. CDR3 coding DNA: TGTGCCAGCAGCTTAGGAGGTACGCAGTATTTT.

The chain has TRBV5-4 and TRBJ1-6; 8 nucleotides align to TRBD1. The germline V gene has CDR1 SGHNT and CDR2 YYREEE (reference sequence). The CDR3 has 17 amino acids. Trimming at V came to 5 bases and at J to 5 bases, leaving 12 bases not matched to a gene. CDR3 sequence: CASSRPIQGADNSPLHF. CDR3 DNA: TGTGCCAGCAGTCGACCAATCCAGGGGGCCGATAATTCACCCCTCCACTTT.

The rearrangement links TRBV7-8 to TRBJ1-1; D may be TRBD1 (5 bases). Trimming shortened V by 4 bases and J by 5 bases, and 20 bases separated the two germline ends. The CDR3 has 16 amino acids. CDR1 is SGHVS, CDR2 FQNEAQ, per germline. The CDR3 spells CASSSTQGGARTEAFF. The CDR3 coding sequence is TGTGCCAGCAGCTCAACCCAGGGTGGGGCGCGGACTGAAGCTTTCTTT.

The CDR3 loop is CASSIAVDRGYEQYF. CDR3 DNA: TGTGCCAGTAGTATAGCCGTCGACAGGGGATACGAGCAGTACTTC. The chain is built from TRBV19 and TRBJ2-7, with 8 bases fitting TRBD1. V lost 1 base, J lost 4 bases, and 6 bases stayed unmatched. The CDR3 has 15 amino acids. Germline V lookup: CDR1 LNHDA, CDR2 SQIVND (reference sequence).

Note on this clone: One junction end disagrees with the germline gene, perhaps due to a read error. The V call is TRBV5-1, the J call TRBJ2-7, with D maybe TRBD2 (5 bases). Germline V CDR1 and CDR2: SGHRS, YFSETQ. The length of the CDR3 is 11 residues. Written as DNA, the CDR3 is TGCGCCAGCCGCTTCGAGGGTGAGCAGTACTTC. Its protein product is CASRFEGEQYF.